This T cell receptor (beta chain) was sequenced in a study of graft-versus-host responses after intestinal transplantation. From the graft tissue, intraepithelial and lamina propria lymphocytes were released through processing. This CDR3 contains 13 residues. V shed 6 bases, J shed 2 bases, and the junction held 3 bases outside the gene matches. Germline V gene sequence: CDR1 SQVTM, CDR2 ANQGSEA. A single count supports this clone. Sequencing was performed with immunoSEQ multiplex PCR; in TCRdb, only in-frame clones are kept and a portion is missing. The sample holds around 18,000 clones; roughly 80% are singletons and the top ten take more than 5%.

The TCR sequence derives from a human patient who received an intestinal transplant, so some T cells may come from the graft donor. The chain links TRBV29-1 to TRBJ1-4, with 7 bases matching TRBD1. Sequenced material: ileum tissue, taken 17 days after transplant. CDR3 amino acids: CSVGTVTNEKLFF. The DNA of the CDR3 is TGCAGCGTGGGGACAGTTACTAATGAAAAACTGTTTTTT.